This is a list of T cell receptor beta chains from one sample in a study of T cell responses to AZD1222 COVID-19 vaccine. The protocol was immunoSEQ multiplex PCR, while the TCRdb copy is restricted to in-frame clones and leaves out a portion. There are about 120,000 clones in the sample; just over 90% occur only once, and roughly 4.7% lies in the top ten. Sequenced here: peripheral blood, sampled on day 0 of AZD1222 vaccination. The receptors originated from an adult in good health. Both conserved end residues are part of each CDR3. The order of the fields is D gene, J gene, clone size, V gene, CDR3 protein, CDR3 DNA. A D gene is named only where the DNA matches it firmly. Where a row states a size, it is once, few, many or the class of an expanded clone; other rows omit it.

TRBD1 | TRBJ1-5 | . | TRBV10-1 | CASSESPPPRDREGQPQHF | TGCGCCAGCAGTGAGTCACCCCCCCCCAGGGACAGGGAGGGTCAGCCCCAGCATTTT
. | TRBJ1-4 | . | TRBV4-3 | CASSQGGTTNEKLFF | TGCGCCAGCAGCCAAGGAGGCACAACTAATGAAAAACTGTTTTTT
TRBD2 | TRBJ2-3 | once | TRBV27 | CASSASTSGGANTQYF | TGTGCCAGCAGCGCCTCTACTAGCGGGGGGGCGAATACGCAGTATTTT
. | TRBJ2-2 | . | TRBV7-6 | CASSLATLANTGELFF | TGTGCCAGCAGCTTAGCGACGCTCGCGAACACCGGGGAGCTGTTTTTT
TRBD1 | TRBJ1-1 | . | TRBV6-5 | CASGTGGARTEAFF | TGTGCCAGCGGGACAGGGGGCGCGAGGACTGAAGCTTTCTTT
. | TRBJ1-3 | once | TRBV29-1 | CSAAGTRKGGNTIYF | TGCAGCGCGGCTGGGACTCGGAAGGGTGGAAACACCATATATTTT
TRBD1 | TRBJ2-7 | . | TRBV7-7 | CASSLATGTGSEQYF | TGTGCCAGCAGCTTAGCGACAGGGACGGGTTCCGAGCAGTACTTC
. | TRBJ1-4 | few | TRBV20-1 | CSAREAGRLFF | TGCAGTGCTAGAGAGGCGGGAAGGCTGTTTTTT
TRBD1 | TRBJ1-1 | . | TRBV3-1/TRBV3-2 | CASSPGDRGFWAFF | TGTGCCAGCAGCCCAGGAGACAGGGGATTTTGGGCTTTCTTT
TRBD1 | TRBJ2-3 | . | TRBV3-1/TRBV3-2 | CASSIRQGAPNRTDTQYF | TGTGCCAGCAGCATCCGACAGGGGGCCCCTAACCGCACAGATACGCAGTATTTT
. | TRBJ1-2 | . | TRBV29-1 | CSVEPGANYGYTF | TGCAGCGTTGAACCGGGGGCGAACTATGGCTACACCTTC
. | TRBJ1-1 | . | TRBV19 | CASTSDGAYTEAFF | .
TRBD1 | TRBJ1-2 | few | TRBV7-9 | CASSAISDRVRGYTF | TGTGCCAGCAGCGCGATATCAGACAGGGTTCGTGGCTACACCTTC
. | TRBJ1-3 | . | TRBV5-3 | CARSFPGDSGNTIYF | TGTGCCAGAAGCTTTCCAGGGGACTCTGGAAACACCATATATTTT
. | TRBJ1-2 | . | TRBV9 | CASSVDLSRADGYTF | TGTGCCAGCAGCGTAGATTTAAGCAGGGCGGATGGCTACACCTTC
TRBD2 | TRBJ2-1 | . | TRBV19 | CASNIAGGNNEQFF | TGTGCCAGCAACATAGCGGGGGGAAACAATGAGCAGTTCTTC
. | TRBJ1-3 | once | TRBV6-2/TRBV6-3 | CASSYPPGNTIYF | TGTGCCAGCAGTTACCCGCCGGGAAACACCATATATTTT
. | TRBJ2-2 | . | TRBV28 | CASSLWGTGELFF | TGTGCCAGCAGTTTATGGGGGACAGGGGAGCTGTTTTTT
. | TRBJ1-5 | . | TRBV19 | CASTLEKGPNQPQHF | TGTGCCAGTACGCTAGAGAAGGGCCCCAATCAGCCCCAGCATTTT
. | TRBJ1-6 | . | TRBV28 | CASSLFSSSSYNSPLHF | TGTGCCAGCAGTTTATTTTCCAGTAGCTCCTATAATTCACCCCTCCACTTT
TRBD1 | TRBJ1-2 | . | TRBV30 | CAWLPRDRAFYGYTF | TGTGCCTGGCTACCTAGGGACAGGGCCTTCTATGGCTACACCTTC
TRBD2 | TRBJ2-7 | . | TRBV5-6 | CASSLLLAGPLDSYEQYF | TGTGCCAGCAGCTTGCTACTAGCGGGCCCCCTCGACTCCTACGAGCAGTACTTC
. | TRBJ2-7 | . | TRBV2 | CASSGNEQYF | TGTGCCAGCAGTGGGAACGAGCAGTACTTC
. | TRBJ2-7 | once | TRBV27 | CASSQGASSYEQYF | TGTGCCAGCAGCCAGGGCGCCTCCTCCTACGAGCAGTACTTC